The sequence of this TCR beta chain was determined in a study of technical replicates of blood from a few donors. TCRdb's table, derived via immunoSEQ multiplex PCR, lists solely in-frame clones and lacks some. The data hold around 73,000 clones, with over 90% observed a single time. V lost 5 bases, J lost 0 bases, and 14 bases lay in between. CDR1 and CDR2 from the germline V gene are SEHNR and FQNEAQ (reference sequence). This CDR3 has 16 residues. The receptor's source is a human donor in good health. Some clones in this sample may be carry-over from other donors' samples. The rearrangement links TRBV7-9 to TRBJ1-3; D is unclear. The specimen was PBMCs. The chain's CDR3 is CASSLNLGGSGNTIYF. CDR3 nucleotides: TGTGCCAGCAGCCTAAACCTAGGCGGCTCTGGAAACACCATATATTTT. Together with reference TRBV7-9 and TRBJ1-3, the CDR3 gives the full variable domain: DTGVSQNPRHKITKRGQNVTFRCDPISEHNRLYWYRQTLGQGPEFLTYFQNEAQLEKSRLLSDRFSAERPKGSFSTLEIQRTEQGDSAMYLCASSLNLGGSGNTIYFGEGSWLTVV.